The clone carrying this T cell receptor (beta chain) was seen a few times. Its antigen is unknown. These data belong to a study of identical twins. Study observations and caveats: Sharing of beta out-of-frame sequences by twins showed a weaker excess. Out-of-frame alpha sequences shared by twins showed excess low generation probability. A partial confounding effect on zero-insertion analyses could come from invariant MAIT and iNKT cells. Findings came from cross-sectional statistics, without long-term follow-up of donors.

V lost 6 bases, J lost 2 bases, and 15 bases lay in between. Germline V gene lookup returns CDR1 DFQATT and CDR2 SNEGSKA (reference sequence). The CDR3 covers 14 residues. TCRdb used MiXCR to reprocess the 5' RACE reads, holding one entry per CDR3 protein. The profile shows 400,000 to 500,000 distinct CDR3 sequences, roughly an eighth of them singletons. These data were also filed under a second study, of yellow fever vaccine responses in identical twins.

What was sequenced was CD4+ T cells sorted from blood. The clonotype comes from a woman aged 18-29 years in good health. The chain couples TRBV20-1 to TRBJ2-3; possible D gene TRBD2, 6 bases. CDR3 residues: CSAPRAGTTDTQYF. The CDR3 nucleotides are TGCAGTGCCCCACGGGCGGGGACCACAGATACGCAGTATTTT.